The sequence of this T cell receptor (beta chain) was determined in a study of blood T cell repertoires in COVID-19. The V gene lost 2 bases and the J gene lost 5 bases, with 16 bases spanning the gap. Looked up from germline, CDR1 is MNHNS and CDR2 is SASEGT. The CDR3 is 16 amino acids. In the authors' workflow: The authors estimated nucleated cell counts from reference gene primer amplification. Generated by immunoSEQ multiplex PCR, the TCRdb table keeps only in-frame clones and is missing some. V, J and clone size are taken as reported in that table, and D and trimming were inferred from the DNA itself. Altogether approximately 45,000 clones are present, around 87% being singletons, with the ten largest covering 3% to 5%.

Sequences were obtained from peripheral blood. V usage is TRBV6-1 and J usage is TRBJ2-1, with TRBD2 as a possible D gene (6 bases). This clonotype originated in a man aged 40-49 years with COVID-19, enrolled during active disease. This CDR3 reads CASSELHRTTNNEQFF. For the CDR3, the DNA is TGTGCCAGCAGTGAATTGCATAGGACTACCAACAATGAGCAGTTCTTC.